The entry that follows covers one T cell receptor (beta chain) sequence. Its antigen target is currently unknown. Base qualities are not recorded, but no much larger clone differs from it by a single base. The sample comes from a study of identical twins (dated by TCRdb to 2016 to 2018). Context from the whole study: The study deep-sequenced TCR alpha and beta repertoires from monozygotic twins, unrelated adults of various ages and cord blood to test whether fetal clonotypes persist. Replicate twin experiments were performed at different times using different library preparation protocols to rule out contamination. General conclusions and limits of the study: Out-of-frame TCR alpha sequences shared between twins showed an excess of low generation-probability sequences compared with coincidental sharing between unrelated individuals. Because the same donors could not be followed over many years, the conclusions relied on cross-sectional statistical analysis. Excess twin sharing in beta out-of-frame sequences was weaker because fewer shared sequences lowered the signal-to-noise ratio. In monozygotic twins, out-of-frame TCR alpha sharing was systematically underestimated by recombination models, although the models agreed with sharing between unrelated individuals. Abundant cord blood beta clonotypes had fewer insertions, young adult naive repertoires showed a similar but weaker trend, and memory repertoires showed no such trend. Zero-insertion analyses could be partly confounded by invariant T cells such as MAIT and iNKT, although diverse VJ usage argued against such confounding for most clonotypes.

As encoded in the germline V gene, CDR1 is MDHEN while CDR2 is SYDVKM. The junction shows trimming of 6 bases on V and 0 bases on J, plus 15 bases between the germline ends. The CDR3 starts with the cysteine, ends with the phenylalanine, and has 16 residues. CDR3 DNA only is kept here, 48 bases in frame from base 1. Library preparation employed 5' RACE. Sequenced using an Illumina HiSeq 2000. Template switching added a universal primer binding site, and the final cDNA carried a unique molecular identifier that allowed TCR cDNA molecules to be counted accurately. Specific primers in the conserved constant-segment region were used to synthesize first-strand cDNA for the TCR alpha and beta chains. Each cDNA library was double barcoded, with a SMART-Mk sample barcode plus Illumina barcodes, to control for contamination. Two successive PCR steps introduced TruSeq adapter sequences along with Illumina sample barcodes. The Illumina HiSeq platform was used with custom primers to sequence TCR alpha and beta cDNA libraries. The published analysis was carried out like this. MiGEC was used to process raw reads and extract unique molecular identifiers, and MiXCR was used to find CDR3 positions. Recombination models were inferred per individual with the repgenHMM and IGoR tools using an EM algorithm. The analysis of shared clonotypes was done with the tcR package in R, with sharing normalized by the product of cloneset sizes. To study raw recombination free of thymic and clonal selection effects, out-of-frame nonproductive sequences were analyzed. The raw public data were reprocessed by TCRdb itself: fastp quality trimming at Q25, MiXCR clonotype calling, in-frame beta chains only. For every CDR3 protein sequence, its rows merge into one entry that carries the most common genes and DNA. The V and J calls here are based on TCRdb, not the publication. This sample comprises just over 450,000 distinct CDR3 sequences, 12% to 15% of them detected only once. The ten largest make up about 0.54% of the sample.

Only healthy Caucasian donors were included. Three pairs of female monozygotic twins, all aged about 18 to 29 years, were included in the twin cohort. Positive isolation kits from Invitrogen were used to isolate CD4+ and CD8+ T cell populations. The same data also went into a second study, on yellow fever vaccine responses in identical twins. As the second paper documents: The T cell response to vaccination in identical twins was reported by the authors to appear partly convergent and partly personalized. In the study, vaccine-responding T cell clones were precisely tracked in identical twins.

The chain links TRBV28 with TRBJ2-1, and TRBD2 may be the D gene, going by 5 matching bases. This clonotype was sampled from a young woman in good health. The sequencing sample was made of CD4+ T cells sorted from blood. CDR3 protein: CASSPTTASSYNEQFF. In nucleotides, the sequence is TGTGCCAGCAGCCCGACTACCGCGAGCTCCTACAATGAGCAGTTCTTC.